The 5 T cell receptor beta chains presented below share a single source sample, sequenced in a study of beta chain features in type 1 diabetes (dated by TCRdb to 2017 to 2018). Library generation was performed with the immunoSEQ multiplex PCR assay. The entire isolated RNA was reverse transcribed using the High Capacity cDNA Reverse Transcription Kit, and thus expressed TCRB transcripts were sequenced. The source is immuneACCESS, and TCRdb retained only in-frame sequences with V and J called. Part of the clones is not carried over; for the studies checked, unresolved V genes explain less than half of this, and the remainder is unexplained. The sample table holds some 360,000 clones, of which 20% were seen once. The top ten hold 0.044% of the sample. The sequenced material came from naive CD4+ T cells from blood. The meaning of the sample's cell subset or site label: true naive CD4+ T cells. These receptors all come from a woman between 18 and 30 years old in good health.

This sequence joins TRBV19 and TRBJ2-2; no clear D gene. From germline, CDR1 is LNHDA and CDR2 SQIVND (reference sequence). The CDR3 loop spans 15 amino acids. V dropped 0 bases and J dropped 1 base, with 6 bases sitting between them. The CDR3 nucleotides are TGTGCCAGTAGTATAGAGAGGCTGAACACCGGGGAGCTGTTTTTT. This codes for CASSIERLNTGELFF. Using reference TRBV19 and TRBJ2-2 for the parts outside the CDR3, the full variable domain is DGGITQSPKYLFRKEGQNVTLSCEQNLNHDAMYWYRQDPGQGLRLIYYSQIVNDFQKGDIAEGYSVSREKKESFPLTVTSAQKNPTAFYLCASSIERLNTGELFFGEGSRLTVL.

The sample holds a few counts of this clone. The V and J genes are TRBV19 and TRBJ2-1; D not resolved. Germline-derived CDR1 and CDR2 are LNHDA and SQIVND (reference sequence). The V and J ends lost 11 bases and 4 bases respectively, with 18 bases between them. The CDR3 is 14 residues long. The CDR3 DNA reads as TGTGCCGCTTCTCGGGTTGGTTTGTACAATGAGCAGTTCTTC. Translated, it gives CAASRVGLYNEQFF.

There are a few counts of this clone. The chain uses TRBV29-1 and TRBJ1-4, with TRBD1 matching 10 bases. Germline V gene sequence: CDR1 SQVTM, CDR2 ANQGSEA. The CDR3 extends over 12 amino acids. Unmatched junction bases numbered 3, after V lost 6 bases and J lost 8 bases. The CDR3 protein is CSVRTGGEKLFF. CDR3 sequence (DNA): TGCAGCGTCCGGACAGGGGGGGAAAAACTGTTTTTT.

This clone was observed a single time. V and J are TRBV7-3 and TRBJ2-3, with 8 bases lining up with TRBD2. The length of the CDR3 is 16 residues. The V and J ends lost 5 bases and 1 base, in that order; junction bases with no gene match: 8. CDR1 and CDR2 (germline): SGHTA, FQGTGA. The CDR3 DNA follows: TGTGCCAGCAGCCCACGAGGAGCGGGGGGCACAGATACGCAGTATTTT. It specifies CASSPRGAGGTDTQYF.

The J gene is TRBJ1-1, the V gene TRBV28; 8 bases are a match to TRBD1. The length of the CDR3 is 14 residues. In germline, CDR1 is MDHEN, CDR2 SYDVKM. The junction had 7 bases not matched to a gene; V was cut back by 6 bases and J by 4 bases. The CDR3 protein is CASSLTTGGTEAFF. The CDR3 nucleotides are TGTGCCAGCAGCCTTACCACAGGGGGCACTGAAGCTTTCTTT.